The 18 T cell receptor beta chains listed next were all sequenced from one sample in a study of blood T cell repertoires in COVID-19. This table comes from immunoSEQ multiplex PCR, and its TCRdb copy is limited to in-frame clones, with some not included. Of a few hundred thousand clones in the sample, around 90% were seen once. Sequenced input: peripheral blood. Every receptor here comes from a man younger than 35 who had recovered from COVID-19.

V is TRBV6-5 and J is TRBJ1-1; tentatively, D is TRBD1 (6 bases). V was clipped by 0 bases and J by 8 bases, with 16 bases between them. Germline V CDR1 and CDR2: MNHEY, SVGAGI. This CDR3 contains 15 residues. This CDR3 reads CASSYSGGEALEAFF. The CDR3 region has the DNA TGTGCCAGCAGTTACTCAGGGGGGGAGGCCCTGGAAGCTTTCTTT.

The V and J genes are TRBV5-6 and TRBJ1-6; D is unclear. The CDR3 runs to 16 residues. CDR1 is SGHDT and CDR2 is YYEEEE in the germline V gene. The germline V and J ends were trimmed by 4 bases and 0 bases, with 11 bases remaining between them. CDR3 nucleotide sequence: TGTGCCAGCAGCGACCTCGGGAGCTCCTATAATTCACCCCTCCACTTT. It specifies CASSDLGSSYNSPLHF.

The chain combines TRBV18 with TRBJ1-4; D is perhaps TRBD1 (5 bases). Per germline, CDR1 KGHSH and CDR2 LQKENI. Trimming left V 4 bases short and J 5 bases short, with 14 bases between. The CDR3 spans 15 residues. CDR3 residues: CASSLRQTANEKLFF. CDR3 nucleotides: TGTGCCAGCTCACTTCGACAGACAGCAAATGAAAAACTGTTTTTT.

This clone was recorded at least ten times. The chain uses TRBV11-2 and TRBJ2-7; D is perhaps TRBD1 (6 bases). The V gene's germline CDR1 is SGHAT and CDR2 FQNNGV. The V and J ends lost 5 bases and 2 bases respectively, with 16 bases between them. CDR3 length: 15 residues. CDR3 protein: CASSPNGQTTYEQYF. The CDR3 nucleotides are TGTGCCAGCAGCCCGAACGGACAGACCACCTACGAGCAGTACTTC.

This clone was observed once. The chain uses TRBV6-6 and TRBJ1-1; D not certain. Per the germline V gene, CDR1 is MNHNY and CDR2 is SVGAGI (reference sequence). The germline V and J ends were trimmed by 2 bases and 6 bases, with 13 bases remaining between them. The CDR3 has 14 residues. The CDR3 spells CASSYVRYYSEAFF. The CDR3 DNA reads TGTGCCAGCAGTTACGTCAGGTATTACTCTGAAGCTTTCTTT.

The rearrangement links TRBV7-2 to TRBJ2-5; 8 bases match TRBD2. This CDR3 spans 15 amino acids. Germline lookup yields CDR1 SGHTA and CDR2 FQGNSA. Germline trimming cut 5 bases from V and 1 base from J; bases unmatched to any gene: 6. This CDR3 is CASSTLAGFQETQYF. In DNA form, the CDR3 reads TGTGCCAGCAGCACTCTAGCGGGCTTCCAAGAGACCCAGTACTTC.

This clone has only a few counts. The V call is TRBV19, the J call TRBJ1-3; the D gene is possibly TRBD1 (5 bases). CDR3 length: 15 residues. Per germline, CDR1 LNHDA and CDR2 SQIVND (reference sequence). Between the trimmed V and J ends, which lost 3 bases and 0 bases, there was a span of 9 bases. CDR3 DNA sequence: TGTGCCAGTAGTATGGGACTGACCTCTGGAAACACCATATATTTT. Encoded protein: CASSMGLTSGNTIYF.

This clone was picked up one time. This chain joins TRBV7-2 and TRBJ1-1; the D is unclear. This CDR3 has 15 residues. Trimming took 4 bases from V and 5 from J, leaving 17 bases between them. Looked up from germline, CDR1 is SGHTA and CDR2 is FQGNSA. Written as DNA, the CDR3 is TGTGCCAGCAGCTCCCAGAGCGGACTTCGGACTGAAGCTTTCTTT. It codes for CASSSQSGLRTEAFF.

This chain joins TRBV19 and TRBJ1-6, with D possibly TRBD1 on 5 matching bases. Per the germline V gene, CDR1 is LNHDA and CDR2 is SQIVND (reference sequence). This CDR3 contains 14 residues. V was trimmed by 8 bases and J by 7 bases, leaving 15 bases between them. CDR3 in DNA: TGTGCCAGTCTTTGGGGGGAAAAAAATTCACCCCTCCACTTT. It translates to CASLWGEKNSPLHF.

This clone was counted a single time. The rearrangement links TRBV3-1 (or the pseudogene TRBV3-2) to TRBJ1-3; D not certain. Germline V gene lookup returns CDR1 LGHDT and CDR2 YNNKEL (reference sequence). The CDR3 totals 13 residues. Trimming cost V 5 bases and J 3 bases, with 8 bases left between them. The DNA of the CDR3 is TGTGCCAGCAGCACAGAAGGTGGAAACACCATATATTTT. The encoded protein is CASSTEGGNTIYF.

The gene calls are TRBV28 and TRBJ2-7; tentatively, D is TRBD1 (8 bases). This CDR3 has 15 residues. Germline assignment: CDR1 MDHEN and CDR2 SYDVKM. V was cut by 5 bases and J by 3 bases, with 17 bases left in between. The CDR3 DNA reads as TGTGCCAGCAGTCCCGGGGGGACAGGCTACTACGAGCAGTACTTC. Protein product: CASSPGGTGYYEQYF.

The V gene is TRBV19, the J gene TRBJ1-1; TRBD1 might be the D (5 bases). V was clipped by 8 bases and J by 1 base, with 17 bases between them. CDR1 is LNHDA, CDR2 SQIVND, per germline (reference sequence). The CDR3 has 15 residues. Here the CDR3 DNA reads TGTGCCAGTTTCGGGGGAGGACCGGAGAACACTGAAGCTTTCTTT. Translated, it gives CASFGGGPENTEAFF.

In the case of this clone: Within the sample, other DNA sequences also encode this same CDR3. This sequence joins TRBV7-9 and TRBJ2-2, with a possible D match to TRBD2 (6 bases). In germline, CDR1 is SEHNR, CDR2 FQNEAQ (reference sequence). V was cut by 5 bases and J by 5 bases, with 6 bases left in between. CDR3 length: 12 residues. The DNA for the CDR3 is TGTGCCAGCAGCGGGGGGACCGGGGAGCTGTTTTTT. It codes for CASSGGTGELFF. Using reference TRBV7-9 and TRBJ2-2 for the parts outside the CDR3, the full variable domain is DTGVSQNPRHKITKRGQNVTFRCDPISEHNRLYWYRQTLGQGPEFLTYFQNEAQLEKSRLLSDRFSAERPKGSFSTLEIQRTEQGDSAMYLCASSGGTGELFFGEGSRLTVL.

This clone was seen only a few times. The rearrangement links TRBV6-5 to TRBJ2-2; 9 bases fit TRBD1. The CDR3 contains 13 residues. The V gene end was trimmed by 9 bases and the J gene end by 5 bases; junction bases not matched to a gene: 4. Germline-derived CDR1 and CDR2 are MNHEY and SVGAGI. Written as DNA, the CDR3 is TGTGCCAGTATACAGGGGGCTACCGGGGAGCTGTTTTTT. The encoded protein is CASIQGATGELFF.

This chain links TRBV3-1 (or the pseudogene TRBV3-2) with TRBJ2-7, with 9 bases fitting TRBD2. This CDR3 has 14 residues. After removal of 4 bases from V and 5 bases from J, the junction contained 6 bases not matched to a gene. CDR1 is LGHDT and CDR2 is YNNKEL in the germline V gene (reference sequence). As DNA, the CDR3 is TGTGCCAGCAGCCTTAGCGGGAGTTTTCACGAGCAGTACTTC. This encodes CASSLSGSFHEQYF.

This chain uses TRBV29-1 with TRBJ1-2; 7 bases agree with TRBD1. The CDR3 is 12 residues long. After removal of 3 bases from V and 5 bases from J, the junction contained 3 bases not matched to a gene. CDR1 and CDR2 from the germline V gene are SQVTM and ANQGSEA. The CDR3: CSVEGTEYGYTF. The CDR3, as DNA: TGCAGCGTTGAGGGGACAGAGTATGGCTACACCTTC.

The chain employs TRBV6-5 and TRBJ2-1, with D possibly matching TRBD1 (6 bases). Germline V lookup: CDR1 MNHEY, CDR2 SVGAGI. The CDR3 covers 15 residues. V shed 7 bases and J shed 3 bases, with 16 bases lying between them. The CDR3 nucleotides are TGTGCCAGCAAAATCGAGGACAGCCTCTACAATGAGCAGTTCTTC. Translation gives CASKIEDSLYNEQFF.

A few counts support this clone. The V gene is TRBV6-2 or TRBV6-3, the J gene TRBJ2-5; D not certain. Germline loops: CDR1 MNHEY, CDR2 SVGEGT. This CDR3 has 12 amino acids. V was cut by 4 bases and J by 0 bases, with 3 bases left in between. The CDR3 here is CASSSDQETQYF. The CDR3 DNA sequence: TGTGCCAGCAGTTCAGACCAAGAGACCCAGTACTTC.